The next 27 T cell receptor beta chains were all read from a single sample in a study of cytomegalovirus exposure and HLA in healthy donors. Sequencing was performed with immunoSEQ multiplex PCR; in TCRdb, only in-frame clones are kept and a portion is missing. Of 52,000 or so clones in the sample, 89% were seen once. Sequencing was performed on PBMCs. The receptors here all came from a woman between 18 and 29 years old in good health and CMV-seronegative.

The CDR3 DNA reads as TGTGCCAGCAGCCGCGGGACTTTCCAAGAGACCCAGTACTTC. This codes for CASSRGTFQETQYF. The V and J genes are TRBV7-2 and TRBJ2-5; tentatively, D is TRBD2 (6 bases). The CDR3 totals 14 residues. The germline gives CDR1 SGHTA, CDR2 FQGNSA. Trimming took 5 bases from V and 1 from J, leaving 11 bases between them.

This clone was seen just once. V and J are TRBV7-9 and TRBJ2-1; 14 bases line up with TRBD2. CDR1 is SEHNR and CDR2 is FQNEAQ in the germline V gene (reference sequence). The J segment lost 5 bases and the V segment lost 5 bases, leaving 2 bases of the junction unmatched. This CDR3 has 15 amino acids. CDR3 sequence: CASSPGLAGDNEQFF. The CDR3 DNA reads as TGTGCCAGCAGCCCGGGACTAGCGGGGGACAATGAGCAGTTCTTC.

The chain recombines TRBV7-3 with TRBJ2-2; D unclear. Germline loops: CDR1 SGHTA, CDR2 FQGTGA. V lost 0 bases and J lost 4, with 6 bases in between. This CDR3 has 14 residues. In DNA, the CDR3 is TGTGCCAGCAGCTTAACCCACGGCACCGGGGAGCTGTTTTTT. This sequence encodes CASSLTHGTGELFF.

The chain employs TRBV30 and TRBJ2-1, with 9 positions matching TRBD2. Germline V gene sequence: CDR1 GTSNPN, CDR2 SVGIG (reference sequence). Trimming removed 1 base from V and 12 bases from J; junction bases left unmatched: 7. The CDR3 has 13 amino acids. The DNA for the CDR3 is TGTGCCTGGAGTGGACTAGCGGTCCTTTTGCAGTTCTTC. Translated: CAWSGLAVLLQFF.

This clone was recorded only once. The chain carries TRBV7-3 and TRBJ2-1; a possible D gene is TRBD1 (6 bases). This CDR3 has 15 residues. Germline values: CDR1 SGHTA, CDR2 FQGTGA. Deletions cut 5 bases from V and 2 bases from J, with 13 bases between. CDR3 nucleotides: TGTGCCAGCAGCCCGACAGGTTCTACCTACAATGAGCAGTTCTTC. It codes for CASSPTGSTYNEQFF.

The chain is built from TRBV7-9 and TRBJ2-7, with a tentative D call TRBD2 (5 bases). V lost 3 bases and J lost 3, with 6 bases in between. The CDR3 contains 12 residues. From germline, CDR1 is SEHNR and CDR2 FQNEAQ (reference sequence). Here the CDR3 reads CASSFGNYEQYF. The CDR3 DNA reads TGTGCCAGCAGCTTCGGGAACTACGAGCAGTACTTC.

This chain connects TRBV5-4 to TRBJ1-1; D is perhaps TRBD1 (5 bases). Germline V gene sequence: CDR1 SGHNT, CDR2 YYREEE (reference sequence). Trimming took 5 bases from V and 1 from J, leaving 9 bases between them. The CDR3 spans 13 residues. In nucleotides, the CDR3 is TGTGCCAGCAGTCACGACAGGAACACTGAAGCTTTCTTT. Its protein product is CASSHDRNTEAFF. The full variable domain, rest sourced from reference TRBV5-4 and TRBJ1-1, is ETGVTQSPTHLIKTRGQQVTLRCSSQSGHNTVSWYQQALGQGPQFIFQYYREEENGRGNFPPRFSGLQFPNYSSELNVNALELDDSALYLCASSHDRNTEAFFGQGTRLTVV.

Here the CDR3 DNA reads TGTGCCAGCAGTTTTACAGGGAACGGGTACGAGCAGTACTTC. Protein product: CASSFTGNGYEQYF. V is TRBV6-5 and J is TRBJ2-7; possible D gene TRBD1, 6 bases. Germline CDR1 reads MNHEY; CDR2 reads SVGAGI. V gave up 4 bases and J gave up 4 bases, with 14 bases separating them. This CDR3 is 14 amino acids long.

The chain carries TRBV27 and TRBJ2-3; 9 nucleotides agree with TRBD2. Trimming at V came to 1 base and at J to 0 bases, leaving 8 bases not matched to a gene. Germline V gene data show CDR1 as MNHEY and CDR2 as SMNVEV (reference sequence). The CDR3 runs 18 residues. The CDR3 loop reads CASSLWGPRGGSTDTQYF. CDR3 DNA sequence: TGTGCCAGCAGTTTATGGGGGCCGCGGGGGGGGAGCACAGATACGCAGTATTTT.

This sequence joins TRBV4-1 and TRBJ2-1; tentatively, D is TRBD2 (6 bases). This CDR3 comprises 15 residues. Looked up from germline, CDR1 is MGHRA and CDR2 is YSYEKL. Trimming removed 0 bases at V and 4 bases at J, with 10 bases between. CDR3 region: CASSQDSGGYNEQFF. CDR3 DNA sequence: TGCGCCAGCAGCCAAGATTCAGGAGGGTACAATGAGCAGTTCTTC.

The chain is built from TRBV7-8 and TRBJ1-3, with TRBD1 matching 7 bases. The V and J ends lost 5 bases and 1 base, in that order; junction bases with no gene match: 5. The germline gives CDR1 SGHVS, CDR2 FQNEAQ. The CDR3 is made up of 15 amino acids. The CDR3 loop is CASSLGGQSGNTIYF. The CDR3 bases are TGTGCCAGCAGCCTAGGGGGCCAGTCTGGAAACACCATATATTTT.

The chain combines TRBV29-1 with TRBJ2-1, with 12 bases fitting TRBD2. Germline V gene sequence: CDR1 SQVTM, CDR2 ANQGSEA. V gave up 1 base and J gave up 4 bases; unmatched junction bases: 5. The CDR3 contains 16 residues. For the CDR3, the DNA is TGCAGCGTTGAAGGATCTAGCGGGAGGGCATACAATGAGCAGTTCTTC. Residues: CSVEGSSGRAYNEQFF.

In DNA, the CDR3 is TGTGCCAGCAGTTTATCCTCAGTTAGACTAGCGGAGACCCAGTACTTC. This sequence encodes CASSLSSVRLAETQYF. The V and J genes are TRBV28 and TRBJ2-5; 8 bases match TRBD2. The V gene end was trimmed by 1 base and the J gene end by 5 bases; junction bases not matched to a gene: 9. Germline V gene lookup returns CDR1 MDHEN and CDR2 SYDVKM. The CDR3 runs 16 residues.

This clone was recorded a few times. The J gene is TRBJ1-5, the V gene TRBV6-5; maybe TRBD1 (5 bases). The V end was cut by 11 bases, the J end by 4 bases, with 15 bases between. CDR1 MNHEY and CDR2 SVGAGI come from the germline V gene. The CDR3 length is 13 residues. CDR3 in DNA: TGTGCCGTCGCGCAGGGTAGGAATCAGCCCCAGCATTTT. This gives the protein CAVAQGRNQPQHF.

The chain links TRBV7-8 to TRBJ1-1; 7 bases are shared with TRBD1. V lost 5 bases, J lost 4 bases, and 10 bases stayed unmatched. Germline V gene lookup returns CDR1 SGHVS and CDR2 FQNEAQ. The length of the CDR3 is 15 residues. The CDR3 coding sequence is TGTGCCAGCAGCCCCAGAGAGGGGGCGAGCACTGAAGCTTTCTTT. It encodes CASSPREGASTEAFF. Full variable domain (remainder filled in from reference TRBV7-8 and TRBJ1-1): GAGVSQSPRYKVAKRGQDVALRCDPISGHVSLFWYQQALGQGPEFLTYFQNEAQLDKSGLPSDRFFAERPEGSVSTLKIQRTQQEDSAVYLCASSPREGASTEAFFGQGTRLTVV.

The rearrangement links TRBV4-3 to TRBJ1-4, with TRBD1 matching over 8 bases. Germline CDR1 reads LGHNA; CDR2 reads YSLEER. V shed 4 bases and J 7 bases; nucleotides not matched to a gene: 5. This CDR3 has 14 residues. The CDR3 region is CASSRQGQAEKLFF. CDR3 bases: TGCGCCAGCAGCCGGCAGGGACAGGCTGAAAAACTGTTTTTT.

The sample holds one count of this clone. The chain uses TRBV15 and TRBJ2-7; no firm D call. The CDR3 is 12 residues long. Germline assignment: CDR1 LNHNV and CDR2 YYDKDF (reference sequence). V lost 3 bases to trimming and J lost 3 bases, with 6 bases between them. The DNA of the CDR3 is TGTGCCACCAGCAGGCCAGGCTACGAGCAGTACTTC. Its protein is CATSRPGYEQYF.

The gene calls are TRBV19 and TRBJ1-2; TRBD1 matches at 7 bases. Germline-derived CDR1 and CDR2 are LNHDA and SQIVND (reference sequence). Trimming removed 8 bases from V and 3 bases from J; junction bases left unmatched: 9. The CDR3 consists of 14 residues. The CDR3 DNA reads TGTGCCAGTCGAACAGGGGAGTCGGACTATGGCTACACCTTC. This sequence encodes CASRTGESDYGYTF.

This clone showed up just once. CDR3 sequence (DNA): TGTGCCAGCAGCGTCGGGACAGGGAACACCGGGGAGCTGTTTTTT. Translation: CASSVGTGNTGELFF. The V and J genes are TRBV4-2 and TRBJ2-2, with 8 positions matching TRBD1. There are 15 residues in the CDR3. The junction had 3 bases not matched to a gene; V was cut back by 5 bases and J by 1 base. Looked up from germline, CDR1 is LGHNA and CDR2 is YNFKEQ.

The gene calls are TRBV10-3 and TRBJ2-3; 10 bases map to TRBD2. The ends lost 2 bases at V and 6 bases at J; junction bases unmatched: 2. Germline lookup yields CDR1 ENHRY and CDR2 SYGVKD. The CDR3 is 14 residues long. CDR3: CAISEGGLADTQYF. CDR3 DNA sequence: TGTGCCATCAGTGAGGGGGGACTAGCGGATACGCAGTATTTT.

This clone came up once. The rearrangement joins TRBV9 to TRBJ2-1, with 8 bases fitting TRBD1. The junction had 4 bases not matched to a gene; V was cut back by 3 bases and J by 8 bases. The CDR3 is 13 residues long. Germline loops: CDR1 SGDLS, CDR2 YYNGEE. CDR3 loop: CASSGQGTHEQFF. The CDR3 DNA is TGTGCCAGCAGCGGACAGGGGACGCATGAGCAGTTCTTC.

This rearrangement joins TRBV28 to TRBJ2-3, with TRBD2 identical over 12 bases. Germline V gene sequence: CDR1 MDHEN, CDR2 SYDVKM. CDR3 size: 15 residues. With 4 bases clipped from V and 3 bases from J, the junction kept 2 bases outside the gene matches. The CDR3 here is CASSSLAGGTDTQYF. Here the CDR3 DNA reads TGTGCCAGCAGTTCACTAGCGGGAGGAACAGATACGCAGTATTTT.

The chain links TRBV28 to TRBJ1-4, with D perhaps TRBD1 (5 bases). This CDR3 region has 14 residues. Germline V CDR1 and CDR2: MDHEN, SYDVKM. Trimming stripped 8 bases from V and 0 bases from J, with 10 bases between. The CDR3 here is CASYDRSTNEKLFF. The CDR3 DNA reads TGTGCCAGCTACGACAGATCAACTAATGAAAAACTGTTTTTT. Combining the CDR3 with reference TRBV28 and TRBJ1-4 gives the whole variable domain DVKVTQSSRYLVKRTGEKVFLECVQDMDHENMFWYRQDPGLGLRLIYFSYDVKMKEKGDIPEGYSVSREKKERFSLILESASTNQTSMYLCASYDRSTNEKLFFGSGTQLSVL.

J is TRBJ2-7 and V is TRBV5-1; TRBD1 aligns across 12 bases. CDR3 length: 15 amino acids. CDR1 is SGHRS, CDR2 YFSETQ, per germline. Trimming took 4 bases from V and 3 from J; bases not matched to a gene: 5. CDR3 amino acids: CASSRGQGADYEQYF. The CDR3 bases are TGCGCCAGCAGCAGGGGACAGGGGGCCGACTACGAGCAGTACTTC.

The V gene is TRBV2, the J gene TRBJ1-1, with a tentative D call TRBD1 (6 bases). CDR1 and CDR2 from the germline V gene are SNHLY and FYNNEI. Trimming removed 7 bases at V and 10 bases at J, with 16 bases between. The CDR3 is 12 amino acids. CDR3 DNA: TGTGCCAGCATCCAAGGGGGATCCGGAGCTTTCTTT. Protein product: CASIQGGSGAFF.

V usage is TRBV7-6 and J usage is TRBJ1-4, with D possibly TRBD1 on 5 matching bases. The CDR3 loop spans 16 amino acids. Germline assignment: CDR1 SGHVS and CDR2 FNYEAQ. Trimming pared 1 base from V and 4 bases from J, leaving 13 bases between. The CDR3 sequence is CASSLGDSTFNEKLFF. In nucleotides, the CDR3 is TGTGCCAGCAGCTTAGGAGACAGTACCTTTAATGAAAAACTGTTTTTT.

The rearrangement joins TRBV29-1 to TRBJ1-2, with a possible D match to TRBD1 (6 bases). Trimming stripped 0 bases from V and 5 bases from J, with 16 bases between. This CDR3 has 15 amino acids. Germline CDR1 is SQVTM and CDR2 is ANQGSEA. Here the CDR3 DNA reads TGCAGCGTTGAAGATCTTGTACGGACAGATTATGGCTACACCTTC. It is translated as CSVEDLVRTDYGYTF.